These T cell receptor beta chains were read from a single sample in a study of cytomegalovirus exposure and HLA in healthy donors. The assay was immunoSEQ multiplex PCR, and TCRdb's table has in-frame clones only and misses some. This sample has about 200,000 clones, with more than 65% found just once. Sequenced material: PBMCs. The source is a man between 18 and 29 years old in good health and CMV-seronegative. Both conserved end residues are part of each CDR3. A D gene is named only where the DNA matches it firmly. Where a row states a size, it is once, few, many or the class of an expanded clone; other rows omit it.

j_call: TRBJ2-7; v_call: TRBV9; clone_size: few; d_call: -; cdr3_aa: CASSVGKGTYEQYF; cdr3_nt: TGTGCCAGCAGCGTAGGAAAGGGGACCTACGAGCAGTACTTC
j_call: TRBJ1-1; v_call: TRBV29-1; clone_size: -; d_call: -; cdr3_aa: CSDWTEPNTEAFF; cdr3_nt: TGCAGCGACTGGACAGAGCCGAACACTGAAGCTTTCTTT
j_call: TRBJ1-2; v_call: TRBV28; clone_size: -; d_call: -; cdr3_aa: CASSPSTGYGYTF; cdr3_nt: TGTGCCAGCAGTCCGTCTACAGGGTATGGCTACACCTTC
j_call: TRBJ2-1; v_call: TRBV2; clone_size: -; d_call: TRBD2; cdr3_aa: CASKRGTSGSNEQFF; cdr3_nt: TGTGCCAGCAAAAGAGGGACTAGCGGGAGTAATGAGCAGTTCTTC
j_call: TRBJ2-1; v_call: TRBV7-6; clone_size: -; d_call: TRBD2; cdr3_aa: CASSPLSGTSGNTYNEQFF; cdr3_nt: TGTGCCAGCAGCCCATTATCCGGGACTAGCGGGAATACCTACAATGAGCAGTTCTTC
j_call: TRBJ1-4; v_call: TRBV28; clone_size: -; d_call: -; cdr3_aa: CASSPPPTGTEKLFF; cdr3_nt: TGTGCCAGCAGTCCCCCCCCGACAGGTACTGAAAAACTGTTTTTT
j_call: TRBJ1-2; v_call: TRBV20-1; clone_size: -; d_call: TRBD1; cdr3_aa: CSTGGTSGYTF; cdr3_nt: TGCAGTACAGGGGGCACGAGCGGCTACACCTTC
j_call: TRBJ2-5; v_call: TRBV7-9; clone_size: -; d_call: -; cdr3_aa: CASTLFGEWETQYF; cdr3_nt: TGTGCCAGCACCCTTTTCGGAGAGTGGGAGACCCAGTACTTC
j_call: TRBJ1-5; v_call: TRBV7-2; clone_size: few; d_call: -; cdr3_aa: CASSLVSSSNQPQHF; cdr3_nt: TGTGCCAGCAGCTTAGTCTCCTCTAGCAATCAGCCCCAGCATTTT
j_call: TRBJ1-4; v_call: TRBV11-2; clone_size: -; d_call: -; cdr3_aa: CASSLVGNEKLFF; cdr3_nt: TGTGCCAGCAGCTTAGTCGGGAATGAAAAACTGTTTTTT
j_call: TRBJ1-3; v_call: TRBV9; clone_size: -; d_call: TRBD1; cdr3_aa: CASSHGQGGANTIYF; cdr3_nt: TGTGCCAGCAGCCACGGACAGGGTGGGGCAAACACCATATATTTT
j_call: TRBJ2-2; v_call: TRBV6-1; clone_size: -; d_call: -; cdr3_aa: CASSYEGATGELFF; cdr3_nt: TGTGCCAGCAGCTATGAAGGAGCTACCGGGGAGCTGTTTTTT
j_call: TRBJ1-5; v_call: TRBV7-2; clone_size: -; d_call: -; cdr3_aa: CASSLGWQSNQPQHF; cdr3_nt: TGTGCCAGCAGCTTAGGGTGGCAGAGCAATCAGCCCCAGCATTTT
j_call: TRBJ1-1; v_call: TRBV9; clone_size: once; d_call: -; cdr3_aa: CASSDTALDMNTEAFF; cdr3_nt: TGTGCCAGCAGCGACACCGCCTTAGACATGAACACTGAAGCTTTCTTT
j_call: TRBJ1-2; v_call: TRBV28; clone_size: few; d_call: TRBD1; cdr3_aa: CASSLTGGWYGYTF; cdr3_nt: TGTGCCAGCAGTCTCACAGGGGGTTGGTATGGCTACACCTTC
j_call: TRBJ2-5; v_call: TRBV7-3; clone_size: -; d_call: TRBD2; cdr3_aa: CASGAGGQETQYF; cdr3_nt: TGTGCCTCCGGGGCGGGAGGCCAAGAGACCCAGTACTTC
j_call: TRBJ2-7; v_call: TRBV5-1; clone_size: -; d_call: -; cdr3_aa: CASSPPPEQYF; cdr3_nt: TGCGCCAGCAGCCCCCCTCCCGAGCAGTACTTC
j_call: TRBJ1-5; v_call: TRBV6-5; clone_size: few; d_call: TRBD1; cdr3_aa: CASSTRDRLNQPQHF; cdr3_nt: TGTGCCAGCAGTACGAGGGACAGGCTCAATCAGCCCCAGCATTTT
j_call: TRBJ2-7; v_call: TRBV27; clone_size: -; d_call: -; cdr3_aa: CASRPGDRLYEQYF; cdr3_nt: TGTGCCAGCAGGCCGGGGGACCGTTTATACGAGCAGTACTTC
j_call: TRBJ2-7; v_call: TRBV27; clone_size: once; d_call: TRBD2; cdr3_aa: CASSLGGGEQYF; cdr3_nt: TGTGCCAGCAGTTTAGGCGGGGGGGAGCAGTACTTC
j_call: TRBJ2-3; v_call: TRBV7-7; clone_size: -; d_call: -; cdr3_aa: CPLGGPTTDTQYF; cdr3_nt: TGTCCCCTGGGGGGTCCAACCACAGATACGCAGTATTTT
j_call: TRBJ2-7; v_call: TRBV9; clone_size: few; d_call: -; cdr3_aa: CASSVGGYPFTYEQYF; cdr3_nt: TGTGCCAGCAGCGTAGGAGGCTACCCCTTCACCTACGAGCAGTACTTC
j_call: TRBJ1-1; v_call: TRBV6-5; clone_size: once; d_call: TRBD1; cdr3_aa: CASSPRTGGNTEAFF; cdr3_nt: TGTGCCAGCAGCCCCCGGACAGGAGGAAACACTGAAGCTTTCTTT
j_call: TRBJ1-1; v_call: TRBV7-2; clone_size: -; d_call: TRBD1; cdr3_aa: CASSPPGGRTEAFF; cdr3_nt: TGTGCCAGCAGCCCACCAGGGGGGAGAACTGAAGCTTTCTTT
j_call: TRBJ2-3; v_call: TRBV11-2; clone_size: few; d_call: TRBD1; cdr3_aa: CASRWGQGAKDTQYF; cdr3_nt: TGTGCCAGCAGATGGGGACAGGGGGCTAAAGATACGCAGTATTTT
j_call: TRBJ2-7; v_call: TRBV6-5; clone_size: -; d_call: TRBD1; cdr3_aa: CASSYSRTGAYEQYF; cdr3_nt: TGTGCCAGCAGTTACTCACGGACAGGGGCCTACGAGCAGTACTTC
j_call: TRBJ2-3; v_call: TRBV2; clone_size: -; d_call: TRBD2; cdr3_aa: CASRNRRVREYVTDTQYF; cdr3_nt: TGTGCCAGCAGAAATAGGAGGGTGCGGGAGTACGTCACAGATACGCAGTATTTT
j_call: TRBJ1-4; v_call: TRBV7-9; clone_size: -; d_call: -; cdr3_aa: CASSAGLAPIGEKLFF; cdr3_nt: TGTGCCAGCAGCGCAGGGTTGGCCCCCATAGGTGAAAAACTGTTTTTT
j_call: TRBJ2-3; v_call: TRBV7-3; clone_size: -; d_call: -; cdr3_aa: CASSLSGGTDTQYF; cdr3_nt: TGTGCCAGCAGTCTATCGGGAGGCACAGATACGCAGTATTTT
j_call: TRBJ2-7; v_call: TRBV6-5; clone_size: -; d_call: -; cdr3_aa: CASSYRNQGYEQYF; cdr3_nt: TGTGCCAGCAGTTACCGGAATCAGGGCTACGAGCAGTACTTC
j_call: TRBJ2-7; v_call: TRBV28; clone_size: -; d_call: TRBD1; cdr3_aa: CASSLTGTGPYEQYF; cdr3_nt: TGTGCCAGCAGCCTCACCGGGACAGGCCCCTACGAGCAGTACTTC
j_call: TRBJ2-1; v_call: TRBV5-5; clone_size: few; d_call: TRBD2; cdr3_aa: CASSLVIQREMNEQFF; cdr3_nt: TGTGCCAGCAGCTTGGTTATCCAGCGGGAGATGAATGAGCAGTTCTTC
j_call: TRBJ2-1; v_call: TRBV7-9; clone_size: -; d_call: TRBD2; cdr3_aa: CASSYDAGGRYNEQFF; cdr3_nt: TGTGCCAGCAGCTACGACGCGGGAGGTAGATACAATGAGCAGTTCTTC
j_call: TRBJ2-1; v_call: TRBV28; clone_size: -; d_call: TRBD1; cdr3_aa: CASSSHRGLSEQFF; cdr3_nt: TGTGCCAGCAGTTCCCACAGGGGTTTGAGTGAGCAGTTCTTC
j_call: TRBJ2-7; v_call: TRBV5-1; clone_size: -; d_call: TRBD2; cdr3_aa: CASKQLAGSSSYEQYF; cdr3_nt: TGCGCCAGCAAGCAACTAGCGGGATCTAGCTCCTACGAGCAGTACTTC
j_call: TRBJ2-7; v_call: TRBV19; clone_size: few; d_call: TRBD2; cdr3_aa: CASSRFASGRSYEQYF; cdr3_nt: TGTGCCAGTAGTAGATTTGCTAGCGGGAGATCCTACGAGCAGTACTTC
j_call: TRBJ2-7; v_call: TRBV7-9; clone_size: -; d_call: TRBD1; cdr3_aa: CASSPGQGLLEQYF; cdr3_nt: TGTGCCAGCAGCCCCGGACAGGGACTGCTCGAGCAGTACTTC
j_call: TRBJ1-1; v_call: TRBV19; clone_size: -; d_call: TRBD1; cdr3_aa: CASSIDWSRGRTPEAFF; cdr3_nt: TGTGCCAGTAGTATAGATTGGAGCAGGGGGCGAACACCTGAAGCTTTCTTT
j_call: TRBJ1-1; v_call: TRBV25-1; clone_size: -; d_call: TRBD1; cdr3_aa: CASSVHYPQGAVTEAFF; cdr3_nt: TGTGCCAGCAGTGTCCACTACCCCCAGGGGGCGGTCACTGAAGCTTTCTTT
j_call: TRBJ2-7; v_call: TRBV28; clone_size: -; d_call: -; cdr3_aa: CASSSSGTLYEQYF; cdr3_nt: TGTGCCAGCAGTTCTTCCGGGACTCTCTACGAGCAGTACTTC
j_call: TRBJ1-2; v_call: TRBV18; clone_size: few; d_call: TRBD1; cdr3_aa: CASSPLRVLTGEDYGYTF; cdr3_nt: TGTGCCAGCTCACCACTCCGGGTTTTAACAGGGGAGGACTATGGCTACACCTTC
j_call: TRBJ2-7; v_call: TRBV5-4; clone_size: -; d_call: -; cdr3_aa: CASSLLGNEQYF; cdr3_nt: TGTGCCAGCAGCTTACTAGGGAACGAGCAGTACTTC
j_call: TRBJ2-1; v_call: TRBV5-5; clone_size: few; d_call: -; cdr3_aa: CASSLINRGSSYNEQFF; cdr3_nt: TGTGCCAGCAGCCTCATAAACCGCGGAAGCTCCTACAATGAGCAGTTCTTC
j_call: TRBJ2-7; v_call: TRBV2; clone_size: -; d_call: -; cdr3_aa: CASILGGGNSYEQYF; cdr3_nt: TGTGCCAGCATCCTAGGGGGAGGGAACTCCTACGAGCAGTACTTC
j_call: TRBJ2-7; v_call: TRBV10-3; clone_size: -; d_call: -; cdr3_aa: CAISGYGGPPYF; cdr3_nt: TGTGCCATCAGTGGGTATGGCGGGCCGCCGTACTTC
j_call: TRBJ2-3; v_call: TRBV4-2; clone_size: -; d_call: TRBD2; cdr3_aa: CASSPGTSGSIADTQYF; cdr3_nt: TGTGCCAGCAGCCCTGGGACTAGCGGGAGCATCGCAGATACGCAGTATTTT
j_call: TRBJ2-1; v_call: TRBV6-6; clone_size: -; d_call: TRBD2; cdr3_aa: CASGRTSRTNNEQFF; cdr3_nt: TGTGCCAGCGGCCGGACTAGCCGCACCAACAATGAGCAGTTCTTC
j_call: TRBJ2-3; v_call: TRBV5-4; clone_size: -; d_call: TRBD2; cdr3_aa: CAGGREGLTDTQYF; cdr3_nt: TGTGCCGGCGGGCGGGAGGGTTTAACAGATACGCAGTATTTT
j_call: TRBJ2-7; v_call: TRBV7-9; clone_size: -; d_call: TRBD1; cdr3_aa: CASRATGTDSYEQCF; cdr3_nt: TGTGCCAGCAGGGCGACCGGGACAGATTCCTACGAGCAGTGCTTC
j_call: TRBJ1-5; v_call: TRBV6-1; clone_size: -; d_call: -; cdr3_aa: CASSEETRHRGNQPQHF; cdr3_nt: TGTGCCAGCAGTGAAGAGACCCGACACAGGGGCAATCAGCCCCAGCATTTT
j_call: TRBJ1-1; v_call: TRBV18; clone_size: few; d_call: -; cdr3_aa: CASSLGSQGCSAFF; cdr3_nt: TGTGCCAGCTCACTTGGGTCCCAGGGCTGCTCAGCTTTCTTT
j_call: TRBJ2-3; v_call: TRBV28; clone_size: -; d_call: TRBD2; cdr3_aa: CASRREDRSTDTQYF; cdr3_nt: TGTGCCAGCAGGCGGGAGGACCGAAGCACAGATACGCAGTATTTT
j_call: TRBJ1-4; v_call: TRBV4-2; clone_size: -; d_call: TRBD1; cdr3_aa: CASSQDGQAATNEKLFF; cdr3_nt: TGTGCCAGCAGCCAAGATGGACAGGCCGCAACTAATGAAAAACTGTTTTTT
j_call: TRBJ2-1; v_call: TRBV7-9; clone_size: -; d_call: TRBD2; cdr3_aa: CASSSRTPRLADTRLEQFF; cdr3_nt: TGTGCCAGCAGCTCCCGTACCCCACGTCTAGCGGACACCCGACTTGAGCAGTTCTTC
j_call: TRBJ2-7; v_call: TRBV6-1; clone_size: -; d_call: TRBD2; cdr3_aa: CASNWPGLAAYEQYF; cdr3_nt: TGTGCCAGCAATTGGCCGGGACTAGCTGCCTACGAGCAGTACTTC